In this sample, the clone carrying this T cell receptor beta chain turned up a few times. The target antigen is unknown. This entry is derived from a study of post-analysis software for immune sequencing data. Study-level results: Samples from one preparation batch, clustered by F measure, grouped strongly together. Roughly 5 TRBV segments occurring more often in patients than controls included TRBV5-6, TRBV5-1 and TRBV20-1.

TCR beta cDNA libraries included unique molecular identifiers. T cells numbering roughly 1 to 10 million yielded a few hundred thousand cDNA molecules. TCRdb re-derived calls from the PCR reads in MiXCR, one entry per CDR3 protein. The sample shows approximately 400,000 distinct CDR3 sequences, 30% to 45% of them seen only once. The germline V and J ends were trimmed by 6 bases and 2 bases, with 14 bases remaining between them. Germline V CDR1 and CDR2: SQVTM, ANQGSEA. The CDR3 is made up of 13 amino acids. Sequenced material: blood. The receptor was derived from a girl aged 5-17 years with multiple sclerosis. The V and J genes are TRBV29-1 and TRBJ2-7; perhaps TRBD1 as D (6 bases). CDR3 bases: TGCAGCGTGGGGGACATCGGAGCCTACGAGCAGTACTTC. Translated: CSVGDIGAYEQYF.